This T cell receptor beta chain was documented in a study of blood T cell repertoires in COVID-19. Study-wide context: Both acute and convalescent COVID-19 samples were obtained from the United States, Italy and Spain. Sample material is recorded as cDNA or gDNA derived from T cells, B-cell-depleted T cells, or PBMCs.

This clone was detected once. Authors' data handling: Reference gene primer amplification yielded estimated nucleated cell counts. The table came from immunoSEQ multiplex PCR; TCRdb's copy has only in-frame clones and leaves some out. That table gives V, J and clone size, and the DNA gave D and trimming. Among approximately 290,000 clones listed, roughly 88% were seen once. A Seattle source enrolled patients during active infection and followed them longitudinally. Per germline, CDR1 SGDLS and CDR2 YYNGEE. This CDR3 spans 18 amino acids. V gave up 1 base and J gave up 4 bases; unmatched junction bases: 13.

Sequencing input: peripheral blood. The V call is TRBV9, the J call TRBJ2-2; 7 bases fit TRBD2. This sequence was found in a human donor with COVID-19, enrolled during active disease. The donor label of this sample is uncertain. The CDR3 reads CASSVLPEVREGTGELFF. Here the CDR3 DNA reads TGTGCCAGCAGCGTACTACCGGAAGTCAGGGAGGGCACCGGGGAGCTGTTTTTT. Variable domain in full (rest from reference TRBV9 and TRBJ2-2): DSGVTQTPKHLITATGQRVTLRCSPRSGDLSVYWYQQSLDQGLQFLIQYYNGEERAKGNILERFSAQQFPDLHSELNLSSLELGDSALYFCASSVLPEVREGTGELFFGEGSRLTVL.